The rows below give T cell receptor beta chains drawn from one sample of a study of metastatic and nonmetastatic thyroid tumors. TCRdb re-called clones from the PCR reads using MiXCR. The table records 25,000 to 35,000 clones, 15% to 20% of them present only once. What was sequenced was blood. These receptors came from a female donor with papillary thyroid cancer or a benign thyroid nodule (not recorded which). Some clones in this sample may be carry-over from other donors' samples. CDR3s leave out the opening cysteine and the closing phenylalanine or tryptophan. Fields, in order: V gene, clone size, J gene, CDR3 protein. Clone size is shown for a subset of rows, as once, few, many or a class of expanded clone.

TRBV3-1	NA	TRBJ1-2	ASSQDWGQGGYT
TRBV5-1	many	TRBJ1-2	ASSLGGRDTGYT
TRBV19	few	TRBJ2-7	ASSIVVGGSYEQY
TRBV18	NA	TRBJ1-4	ASSPQGLEKLF
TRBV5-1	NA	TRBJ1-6	ASSFPGVSYNSPLH
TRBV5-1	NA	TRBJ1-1	ASSFIRGQGTPGTEAF
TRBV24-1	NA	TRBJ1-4	ATTKFGASVTNEKLF
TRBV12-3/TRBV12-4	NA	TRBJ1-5	ASSFGTSGQHPQH
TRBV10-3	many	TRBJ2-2	AIVVEGSGELF
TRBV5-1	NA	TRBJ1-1	ASSLGGLGTEAF
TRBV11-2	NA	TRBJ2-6	SSSPRQGARGANVLT
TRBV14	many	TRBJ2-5	ASSQFTTPGETQY
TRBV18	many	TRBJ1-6	ASSSGPSPLH
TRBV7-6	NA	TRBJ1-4	ASSLVRQGAPGEKLF
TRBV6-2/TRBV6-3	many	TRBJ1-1	ASSYGQPFTEAF
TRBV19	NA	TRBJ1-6	ASMSIGLISPLH
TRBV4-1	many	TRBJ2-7	ASSQWASRVGRGYEQY
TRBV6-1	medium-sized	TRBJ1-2	ASSVRGDYGYT
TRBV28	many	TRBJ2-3	ASSPGPRGDTQY
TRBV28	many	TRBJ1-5	ASSLGGRNQPQH
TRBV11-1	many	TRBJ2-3	ASSHEGTDTQY
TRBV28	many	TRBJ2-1	ASSPPRTGGFDEQF
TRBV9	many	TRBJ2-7	ASSVGGWEVGEQY
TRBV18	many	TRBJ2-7	ASSPPGSYEQY
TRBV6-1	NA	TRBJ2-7	ASSEGLGNLTR
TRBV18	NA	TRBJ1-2	ASTQGPYHGYT
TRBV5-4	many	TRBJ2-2	ASGRDRTGELF
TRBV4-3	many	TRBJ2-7	ASSQDLLVWYEQY
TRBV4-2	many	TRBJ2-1	ASSPRRALRGNEQF
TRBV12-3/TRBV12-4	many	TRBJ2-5	ASSLGQQETQY
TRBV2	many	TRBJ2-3	ASSALTDTQY
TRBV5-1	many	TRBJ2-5	ASSLGPGAGETQY
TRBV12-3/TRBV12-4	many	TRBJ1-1	ASSSRTLVTEAF
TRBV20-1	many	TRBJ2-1	SARYTGGSGGNEQF
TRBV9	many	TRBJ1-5	ASSGGSNQPQH
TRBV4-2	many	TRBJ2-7	ASSQASSGYEQY
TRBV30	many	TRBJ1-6	AWGQGDNSPLH
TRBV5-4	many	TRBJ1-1	ASSSRLGWTTEAF